The 21 T cell receptor beta chains below all came from one sample that was sequenced in a study of blood T cell repertoires in COVID-19. Repertoires were generated with immunoSEQ multiplex PCR, while TCRdb's copy carries only in-frame clones and drops some. The sample lists approximately 200,000 clones, about 80% occurring once. The sample consisted of peripheral blood. These receptor sequences come from a human donor with acute or convalescent COVID-19. The donor label of this sample is uncertain.

This clone was found a few times. The chain employs TRBV5-6 and TRBJ1-5; 7 bases align to TRBD1. This CDR3 is 14 amino acids long. Per germline, CDR1 SGHDT and CDR2 YYEEEE. Trimming took 0 bases from V and 6 from J; bases not matched to a gene: 3. The CDR3 region is CASSLGQGVQPQHF. CDR3 sequence (DNA): TGTGCCAGCAGCTTGGGACAGGGAGTTCAGCCCCAGCATTTT.

The rearrangement links TRBV11-3 to TRBJ2-1, with TRBD1 matching 7 bases. V lost 5 bases to trimming and J lost 0 bases; unmatched junction nucleotides: 4. Germline V lookup: CDR1 SGHNT, CDR2 YENEEA. This CDR3 has 15 residues. The CDR3 DNA reads TGTGCCAGCAGCCCGACAGGGCGCTCCTACAATGAGCAGTTCTTC. This codes for CASSPTGRSYNEQFF.

This chain links TRBV6-5 with TRBJ1-2; a possible D gene is TRBD1 (6 bases). Trimming shortened V by 6 bases and J by 3 bases, and 14 bases separated the two germline ends. The V gene's germline CDR1 is MNHEY and CDR2 SVGAGI. The CDR3 totals 14 residues. The CDR3 nucleotides read TGTGCCAGCAGACCCACATGGGGGCACTATGGCTACACCTTC. Its protein product is CASRPTWGHYGYTF.

The chain carries TRBV5-5 and TRBJ2-3; possible D gene TRBD1, 7 bases. The ends were cut back, 3 bases at V and 2 bases at J, with 22 bases in the middle. Germline loops: CDR1 SGHKS, CDR2 YYEKEE (reference sequence). The CDR3 extends over 18 amino acids. The CDR3 here is CASSSGRGVVPHTDTQYF. The CDR3 coding sequence is TGTGCCAGCAGCTCGGGCAGGGGGGTAGTCCCACACACAGATACGCAGTATTTT.

The rearrangement joins TRBV7-9 to TRBJ2-7, with 7 positions matching TRBD1. The CDR3 extends over 12 amino acids. Germline assignment: CDR1 SEHNR and CDR2 FQNEAQ (reference sequence). The V gene end was trimmed by 6 bases and the J gene end by 6 bases; junction bases not matched to a gene: 5. The CDR3 DNA follows: TGTGCCAGCAGTATCGGGACAGCCGAGCAGTACTTC. Translating it yields CASSIGTAEQYF. The full variable domain, its missing parts supplied by reference TRBV7-9 and TRBJ2-7, is DTGVSQNPRHKITKRGQNVTFRCDPISEHNRLYWYRQTLGQGPEFLTYFQNEAQLEKSRLLSDRFSAERPKGSFSTLEIQRTEQGDSAMYLCASSIGTAEQYFGPGTRLTVT.

The rearrangement uses TRBV9 and TRBJ2-3; 7 bases agree with TRBD2. The ends lost 5 bases at V and 2 bases at J; junction bases unmatched: 8. The germline V gene has CDR1 SGDLS and CDR2 YYNGEE. This CDR3 is 15 amino acids long. In DNA, the CDR3 is TGTGCCAGCAGTCCGGGGGGACTCCTCACAGATACGCAGTATTTT. It yields the protein CASSPGGLLTDTQYF.

This chain links TRBV10-3 with TRBJ2-3; D is undetermined. With 4 bases removed from V and 3 bases from J, the gap between germline ends came to 8 bases. This CDR3 contains 13 residues. Germline values: CDR1 ENHRY, CDR2 SYGVKD. CDR3 region: CAISVAHTDTQYF. The CDR3 DNA follows: TGTGCCATCAGTGTAGCCCATACAGATACGCAGTATTTT.

This clone was detected once. The chain couples TRBV30 to TRBJ1-3; unclear D gene. V gave up 0 bases and J gave up 7 bases, with 7 bases separating them. CDR1 and CDR2 (germline): GTSNPN, SVGIG (reference sequence). The CDR3 runs 12 residues. The CDR3 coding sequence is TGTGCCTGGAGTGTGGCTTCGAACACCATATATTTT. This gives the protein CAWSVASNTIYF.

V usage is TRBV7-8 and J usage is TRBJ1-2, with TRBD1 matching over 11 bases. Per the germline V gene, CDR1 is SGHVS and CDR2 is FQNEAQ. V was clipped by 1 base and J by 7 bases; unmatched bases: 5. The CDR3 has 15 residues. The CDR3 DNA is TGTGCCAGCAGCTTAGAAGGGACAGGGGGGATTGGCTACACCTTC. Translation: CASSLEGTGGIGYTF.

V is TRBV7-2 and J is TRBJ1-2; 7 nucleotides align to TRBD1. The CDR3 covers 15 residues. J lost 5 bases, V lost 5 bases, and 11 bases had no gene match. Germline values: CDR1 SGHTA, CDR2 FQGNSA. The CDR3 DNA sequence: TGTGCCAGCAGCGCAGGGGGGACACCGGGTTATGGCTACACCTTC. It translates to CASSAGGTPGYGYTF. The variable domain in full, with the rest retrieved from reference TRBV7-2 and TRBJ1-2, is GAGVSQSPSNKVTEKGKDVELRCDPISGHTALYWYRQSLGQGLEFLIYFQGNSAPDKSGLPSDRFSAERTGGSVSTLTIQRTQQEDSAVYLCASSAGGTPGYGYTFGSGTRLTVV.

CDR3 loop: CASSSRRDSSTDTQYF. The CDR3 DNA reads as TGTGCCAGCAGCTCTAGACGTGACAGTAGCACAGATACGCAGTATTTT. The chain recombines TRBV11-3 with TRBJ2-3; D may be TRBD1 (5 bases). The CDR3 covers 16 residues. The germline V gene has CDR1 SGHNT and CDR2 YENEEA. V was shortened by 4 bases and J by 0 bases, with 14 bases between the two germline ends.

J is TRBJ1-2 and V is TRBV2, with 12 bases that match TRBD1. Germline CDR1 reads SNHLY; CDR2 reads FYNNEI. The J segment lost 7 bases and the V segment lost 5 bases, leaving 5 bases of the junction unmatched. The CDR3 is 14 amino acids. Here the CDR3 DNA reads TGTGCCAGCAGTCGGGACAGGGGGCAGGGTGGCTACACCTTC. Its protein product is CASSRDRGQGGYTF.

The gene calls are TRBV18 and TRBJ2-7, with TRBD1 as a possible D gene (6 bases). CDR1 KGHSH and CDR2 LQKENI come from the germline V gene. This CDR3 spans 13 amino acids. Trimming removed 8 bases from V and 7 bases from J, with 18 bases in between. The CDR3: CASRRGELEEQYF. The CDR3 bases are TGTGCCAGCCGCAGGGGCGAGCTTGAGGAGCAGTACTTC.

As for this clone: The sample contains more than one DNA sequence encoding this CDR3. The V gene is TRBV5-1, the J gene TRBJ2-1, with 7 bases that match TRBD2. CDR1 is SGHRS, CDR2 YFSETQ, per germline. J lost 4 bases, V lost 0 bases, and 1 base had no gene match. There are 14 residues in the CDR3. DNA for the CDR3: TGCGCCAGCAGCTTGGCTAGCGGTTACAATGAGCAGTTCTTC. This sequence encodes CASSLASGYNEQFF.

This clone was seen a single time. J is TRBJ2-1 and V is TRBV11-3, with TRBD2 matching 12 bases. The J segment lost 8 bases and the V segment lost 4 bases, leaving 6 bases of the junction unmatched. Germline loops: CDR1 SGHNT, CDR2 YENEEA. CDR3 length equals 15 residues. CDR3 in amino acids: CASSSRTSGIDEQFF. The CDR3 DNA reads TGTGCCAGCAGCTCCCGGACTAGCGGGATTGATGAGCAGTTCTTC. The variable domain in full, with the rest retrieved from reference TRBV11-3 and TRBJ2-1, is EAGVVQSPRYKIIEKKQPVAFWCNPISGHNTLYWYLQNLGQGPELLIRYENEEAVDDSQLPKDRFSAERLKGVDSTLKIQPAELGDSAVYLCASSSRTSGIDEQFFGPGTRLTVL.

This chain connects TRBV3-1 (or the pseudogene TRBV3-2) to TRBJ1-1; TRBD1 matches 9 bases. Trimming cost V 5 bases and J 3 bases; bases outside gene matches: 7. Germline V gene lookup returns CDR1 LGHDT and CDR2 YNNKEL (reference sequence). This CDR3 contains 15 residues. CDR3: CASSTSDRGHTEAFF. The CDR3 DNA reads TGTGCCAGCAGCACCTCGGACAGGGGACACACTGAAGCTTTCTTT.

V is TRBV27 and J is TRBJ2-3; 9 bases match TRBD2. The CDR3 is 17 residues long. From germline, CDR1 is MNHEY and CDR2 SMNVEV (reference sequence). V trimming: 5 bases; J trimming: 6 bases; junction bases outside the gene matches: 15. The CDR3 bases are TGTGCCAGCAGTCAACTGAGGGTTAGCGGGAGTGGGGATACGCAGTATTTT. Protein: CASSQLRVSGSGDTQYF.

CDR3 residues: CASSSRPTSGRYQETQYF. In nucleotides, the CDR3 is TGTGCCAGCAGCTCCCGACCAACTAGCGGGAGGTACCAAGAGACCCAGTACTTC. The J gene is TRBJ2-5, the V gene TRBV7-9, with TRBD2 matching 12 bases. V was pared by 4 bases and J by 0 bases, with 9 bases of the junction left unmatched. Germline loops: CDR1 SEHNR, CDR2 FQNEAQ (reference sequence). The CDR3 totals 18 residues.

V is TRBV6-1 and J is TRBJ2-5; D is perhaps TRBD1 (7 bases). Deletions cut 0 bases from V and 6 bases from J, with 17 bases between. The germline gives CDR1 MNHNS, CDR2 SASEGT. CDR3 length: 16 amino acids. The CDR3 protein is CASSEAPQGEDKTQYF. DNA for the CDR3: TGTGCCAGCAGTGAAGCGCCCCAGGGGGAGGATAAGACCCAGTACTTC.

V and J are TRBV7-2 and TRBJ2-7; a possible D gene is TRBD2 (6 bases). Trimming took off 6 bases at V and 2 bases at J, with 11 bases between the two ends. The CDR3 is made up of 13 amino acids. Germline loops: CDR1 SGHTA, CDR2 FQGNSA. CDR3 sequence: CASRPGSPYEQYF. For the CDR3, the DNA is TGTGCCAGCAGGCCCGGGAGCCCCTACGAGCAGTACTTC.

Here the CDR3 DNA reads TGTGCCAGCAGCTTAGGGCTAGCGGGGGGCCAAGAGACCCAGTACTTC. Translated: CASSLGLAGGQETQYF. This chain joins TRBV11-2 and TRBJ2-5; 11 nucleotides line up with TRBD2. CDR3 size: 16 residues. Germline CDR1 SGHAT, CDR2 FQNNGV. Trimming removed 1 base from V and 1 base from J; junction bases left unmatched: 2.